This T cell receptor beta chain derives from a study of blood T cells in healthy people across ages. In the study overall: About one barcoded beta molecule per two T cells came from capture by template switching.

Donation came from healthy Caucasian individuals in Russia who were aged roughly 6 to 100. About this clonotype: A much bigger clone sits one base away, suggesting this may be a read error.

Next came a second PCR, run for about 7 to 12 cycles, which used a sample-barcoded 5' primer along with a J-beta primer mix. TCRdb passed the 5' RACE reads through MiXCR, listing each CDR3 protein once. The top ten clones hold 3% of a sample with 600,000 to 900,000 distinct CDR3 sequences, 20% to 30% of them seen once. The CDR3 extends over 13 amino acids. The V gene end was trimmed by 5 bases and the J gene end by 4 bases; junction bases not matched to a gene: 2. These records were also assigned to another study, of T cells of mothers and their children. That study adds: Mothers gave over 8 million TCR beta CDR3 reads each, and children around 2.9 million each. In related and unrelated pairs alike, thymic selection shapes TCR recombination output, with inherited differences minor.

This chain connects TRBV12-3 or TRBV12-4 to TRBJ2-3, with 8 positions matching TRBD1. Input material: blood. The sequence was collected from a boy aged 5-17 years in good health. In nucleotides, the CDR3 is TGTGCCAGCAGTCCGGACAGGGCAGATACGCAGTATTTT. Amino acid sequence: CASSPDRADTQYF.